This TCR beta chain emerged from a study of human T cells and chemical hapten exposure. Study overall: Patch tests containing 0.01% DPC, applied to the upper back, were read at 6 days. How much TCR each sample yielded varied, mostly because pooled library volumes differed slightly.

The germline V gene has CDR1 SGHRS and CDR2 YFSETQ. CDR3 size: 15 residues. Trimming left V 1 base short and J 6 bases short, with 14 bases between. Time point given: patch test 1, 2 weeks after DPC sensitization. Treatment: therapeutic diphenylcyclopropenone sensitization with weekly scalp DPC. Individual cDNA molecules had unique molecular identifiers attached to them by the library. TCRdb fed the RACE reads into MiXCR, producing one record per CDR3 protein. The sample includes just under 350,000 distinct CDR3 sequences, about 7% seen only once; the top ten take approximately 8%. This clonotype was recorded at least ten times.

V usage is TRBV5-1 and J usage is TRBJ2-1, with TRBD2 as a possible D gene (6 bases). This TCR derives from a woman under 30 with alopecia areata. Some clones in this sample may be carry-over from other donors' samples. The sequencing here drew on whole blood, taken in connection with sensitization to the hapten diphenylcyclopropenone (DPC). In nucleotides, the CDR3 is TGCGCCAGCAGCTTGATGATGGGGGGAGGCAATGAGCAGTTCTTC. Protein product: CASSLMMGGGNEQFF.